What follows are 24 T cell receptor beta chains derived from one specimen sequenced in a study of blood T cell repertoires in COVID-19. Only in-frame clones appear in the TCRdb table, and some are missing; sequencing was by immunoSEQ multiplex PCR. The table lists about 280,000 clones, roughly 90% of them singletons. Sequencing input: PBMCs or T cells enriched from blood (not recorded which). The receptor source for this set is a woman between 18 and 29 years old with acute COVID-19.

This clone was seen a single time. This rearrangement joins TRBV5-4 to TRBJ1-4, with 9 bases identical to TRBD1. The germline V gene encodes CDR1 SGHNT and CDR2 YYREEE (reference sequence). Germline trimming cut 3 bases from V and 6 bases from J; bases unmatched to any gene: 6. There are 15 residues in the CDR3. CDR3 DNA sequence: TGTGCCAGCAGCTCGGACAGGGGATCAGATGAAAAACTGTTTTTT. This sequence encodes CASSSDRGSDEKLFF.

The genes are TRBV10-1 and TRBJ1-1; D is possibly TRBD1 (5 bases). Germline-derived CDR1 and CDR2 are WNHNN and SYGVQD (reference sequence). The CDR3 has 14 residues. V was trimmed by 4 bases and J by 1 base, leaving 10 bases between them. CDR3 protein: CASSGGRQNTEAFF. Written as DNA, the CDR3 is TGCGCCAGCAGTGGGGGCAGGCAGAACACTGAAGCTTTCTTT.

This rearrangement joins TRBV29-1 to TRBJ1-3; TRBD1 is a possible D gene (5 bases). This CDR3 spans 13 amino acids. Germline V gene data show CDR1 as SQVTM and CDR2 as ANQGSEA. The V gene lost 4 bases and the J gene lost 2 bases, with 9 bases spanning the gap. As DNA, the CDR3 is TGCAGCGTTGTACCCAGGGCTGGAAACACCATATATTTT. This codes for CSVVPRAGNTIYF.

CDR3 protein: CASSFRGTGGFYEQYF. The DNA of the CDR3 is TGTGCCAGCAGTTTCCGTGGGACAGGGGGTTTCTACGAGCAGTACTTC. The chain couples TRBV27 to TRBJ2-7, with 11 bases fitting TRBD1. From germline, CDR1 is MNHEY and CDR2 SMNVEV (reference sequence). This CDR3 region has 16 residues. V lost 3 bases, J lost 3 bases, and 7 bases stayed unmatched.

Written as DNA, the CDR3 is TGTGCCAGTACCAAGACGGGGAGCTCCTACAATGAGCAGTTCTTC. This encodes CASTKTGSSYNEQFF. The genes are TRBV19 and TRBJ2-1; D perhaps matches TRBD2 (5 bases). With 7 bases removed from V and 0 bases from J, the gap between germline ends came to 13 bases. This CDR3 has 15 amino acids. CDR1 is LNHDA and CDR2 is SQIVND in the germline V gene (reference sequence).

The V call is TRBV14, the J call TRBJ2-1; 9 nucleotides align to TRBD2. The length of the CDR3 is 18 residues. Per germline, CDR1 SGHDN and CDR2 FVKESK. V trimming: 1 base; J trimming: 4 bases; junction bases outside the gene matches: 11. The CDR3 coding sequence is TGTGCCAGCAGCCAAGTCGCGGGAGGGTTCCCCCTATACAATGAGCAGTTCTTC. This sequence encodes CASSQVAGGFPLYNEQFF. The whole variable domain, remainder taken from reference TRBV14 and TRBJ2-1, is EAGVTQFPSHSVIEKGQTVTLRCDPISGHDNLYWYRRVMGKEIKFLLHFVKESKQDESGMPNNRFLAERTGGTYSTLKVQPAELEDSGVYFCASSQVAGGFPLYNEQFFGPGTRLTVL.

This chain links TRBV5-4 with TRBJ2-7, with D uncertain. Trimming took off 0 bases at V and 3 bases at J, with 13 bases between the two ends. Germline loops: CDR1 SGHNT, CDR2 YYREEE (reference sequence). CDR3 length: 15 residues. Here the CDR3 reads CASSLGGLTLYEQYF. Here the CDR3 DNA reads TGTGCCAGCAGCTTGGGTGGGCTAACTCTCTACGAGCAGTACTTC.

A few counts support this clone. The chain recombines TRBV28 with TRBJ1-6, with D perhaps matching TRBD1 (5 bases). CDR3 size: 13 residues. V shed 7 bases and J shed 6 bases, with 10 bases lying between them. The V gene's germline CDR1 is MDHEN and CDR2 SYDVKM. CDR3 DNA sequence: TGTGCCAGCAAGCCAGGGCTTAATTCACCCCTCCACTTT. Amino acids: CASKPGLNSPLHF.

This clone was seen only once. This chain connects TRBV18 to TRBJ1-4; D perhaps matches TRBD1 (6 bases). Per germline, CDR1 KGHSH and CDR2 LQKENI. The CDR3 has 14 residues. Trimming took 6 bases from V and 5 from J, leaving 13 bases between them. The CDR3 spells CASSRQALNEKLFF. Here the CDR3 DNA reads TGTGCCAGCTCCAGACAGGCACTAAATGAAAAACTGTTTTTT.

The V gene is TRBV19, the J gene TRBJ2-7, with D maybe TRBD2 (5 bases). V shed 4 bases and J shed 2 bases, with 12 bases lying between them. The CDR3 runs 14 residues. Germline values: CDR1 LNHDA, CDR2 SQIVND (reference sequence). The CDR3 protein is CASSRLGVPYEQYF. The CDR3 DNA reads TGTGCCAGTAGTAGGTTGGGAGTCCCCTACGAGCAGTACTTC.

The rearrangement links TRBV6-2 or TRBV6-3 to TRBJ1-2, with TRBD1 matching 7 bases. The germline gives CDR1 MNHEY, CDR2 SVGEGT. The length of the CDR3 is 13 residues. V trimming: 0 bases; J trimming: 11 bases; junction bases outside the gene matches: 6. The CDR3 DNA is TGTGCCAGCAGTTACTCGAGGACAGGAATATACACCTTC. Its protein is CASSYSRTGIYTF.

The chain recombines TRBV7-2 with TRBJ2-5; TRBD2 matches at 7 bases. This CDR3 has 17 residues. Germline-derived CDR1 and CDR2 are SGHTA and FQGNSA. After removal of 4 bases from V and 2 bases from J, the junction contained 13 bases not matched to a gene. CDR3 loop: CASSSGRPGGGQETQYF. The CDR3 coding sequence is TGTGCCAGCAGCTCCGGTCGCCCGGGAGGCGGACAAGAGACCCAGTACTTC.

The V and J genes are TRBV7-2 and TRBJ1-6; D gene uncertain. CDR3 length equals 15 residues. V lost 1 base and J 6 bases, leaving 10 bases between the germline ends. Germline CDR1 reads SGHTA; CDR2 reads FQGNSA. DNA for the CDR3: TGTGCCAGCAGCTTAGGAGGACTAGCTAATTCACCCCTCCACTTT. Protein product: CASSLGGLANSPLHF.

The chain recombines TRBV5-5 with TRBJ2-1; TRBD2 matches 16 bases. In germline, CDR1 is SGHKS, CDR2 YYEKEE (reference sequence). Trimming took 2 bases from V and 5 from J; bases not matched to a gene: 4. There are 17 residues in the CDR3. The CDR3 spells CASSFGTSGRANNEQFF. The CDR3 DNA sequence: TGTGCCAGCAGCTTCGGGACTAGCGGGAGGGCCAACAATGAGCAGTTCTTC.

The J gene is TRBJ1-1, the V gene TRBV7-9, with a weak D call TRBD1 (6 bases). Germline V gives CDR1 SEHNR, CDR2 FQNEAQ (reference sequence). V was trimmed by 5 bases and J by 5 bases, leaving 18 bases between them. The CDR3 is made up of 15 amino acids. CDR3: CASSPLAGVETEAFF. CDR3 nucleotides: TGTGCCAGCAGCCCCCTCGCAGGGGTTGAGACTGAAGCTTTCTTT.

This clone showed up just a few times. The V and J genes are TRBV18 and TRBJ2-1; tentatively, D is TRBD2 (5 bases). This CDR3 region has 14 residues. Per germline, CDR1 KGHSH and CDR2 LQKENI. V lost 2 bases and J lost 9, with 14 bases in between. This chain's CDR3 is CASSPVGVGGEQFF. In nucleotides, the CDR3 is TGTGCCAGCTCACCAGTTGGCGTAGGAGGTGAGCAGTTCTTC.

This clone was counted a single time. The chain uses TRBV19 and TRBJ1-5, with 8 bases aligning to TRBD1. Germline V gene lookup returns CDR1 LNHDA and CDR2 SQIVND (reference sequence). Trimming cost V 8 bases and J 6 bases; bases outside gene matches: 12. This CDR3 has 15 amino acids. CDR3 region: CASEDGSTGGQPQHF. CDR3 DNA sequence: TGTGCCAGTGAGGACGGGAGTACAGGGGGTCAGCCCCAGCATTTT.

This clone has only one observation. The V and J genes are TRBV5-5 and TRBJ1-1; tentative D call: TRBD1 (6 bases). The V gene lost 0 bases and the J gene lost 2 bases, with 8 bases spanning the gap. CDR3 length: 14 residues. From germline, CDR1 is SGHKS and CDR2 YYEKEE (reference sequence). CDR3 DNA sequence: TGTGCCAGCAGCTTGGCAGGGGCAAACACTGAAGCTTTCTTT. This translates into CASSLAGANTEAFF.

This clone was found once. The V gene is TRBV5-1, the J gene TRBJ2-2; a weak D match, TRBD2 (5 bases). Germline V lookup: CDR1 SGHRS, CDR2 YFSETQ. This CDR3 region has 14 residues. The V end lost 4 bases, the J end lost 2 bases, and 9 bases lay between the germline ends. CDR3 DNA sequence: TGCGCCAGCAGCGCGGGCCCTAACACCGGGGAGCTGTTTTTT. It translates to CASSAGPNTGELFF.

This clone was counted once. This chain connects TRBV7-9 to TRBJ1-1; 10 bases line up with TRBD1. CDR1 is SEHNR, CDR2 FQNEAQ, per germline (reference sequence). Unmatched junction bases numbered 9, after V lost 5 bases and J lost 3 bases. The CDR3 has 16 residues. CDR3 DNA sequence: TGTGCCAGCAGCGCCACCGGGACAGGGGTTTACACTGAAGCTTTCTTT. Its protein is CASSATGTGVYTEAFF.

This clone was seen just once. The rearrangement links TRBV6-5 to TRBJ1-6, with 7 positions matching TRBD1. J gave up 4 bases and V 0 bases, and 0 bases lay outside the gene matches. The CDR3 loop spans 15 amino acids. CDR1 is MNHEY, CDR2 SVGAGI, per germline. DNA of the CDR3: TGTGCCAGCAGTTACTCGGGACAGTATAATTCACCCCTCCACTTT. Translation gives CASSYSGQYNSPLHF.

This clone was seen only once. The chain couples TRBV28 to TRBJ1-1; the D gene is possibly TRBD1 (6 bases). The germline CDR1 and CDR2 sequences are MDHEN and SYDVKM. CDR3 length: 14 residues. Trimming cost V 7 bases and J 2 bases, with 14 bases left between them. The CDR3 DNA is TGTGCCAGCACTTCTGGACAGTATAACACTGAAGCTTTCTTT. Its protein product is CASTSGQYNTEAFF.

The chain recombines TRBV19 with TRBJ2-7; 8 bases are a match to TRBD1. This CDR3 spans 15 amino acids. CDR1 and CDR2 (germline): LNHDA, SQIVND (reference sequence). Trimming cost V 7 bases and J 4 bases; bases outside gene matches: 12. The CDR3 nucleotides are TGTGCCAGTAAGGAGACCTACACAGGGGGTTACGAGCAGTACTTC. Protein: CASKETYTGGYEQYF.

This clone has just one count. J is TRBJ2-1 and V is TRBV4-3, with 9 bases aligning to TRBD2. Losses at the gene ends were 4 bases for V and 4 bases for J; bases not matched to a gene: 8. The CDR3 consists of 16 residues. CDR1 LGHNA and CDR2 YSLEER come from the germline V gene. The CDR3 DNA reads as TGCGCCAGCAGCCCCCATAGCGGGAGCCCTTACAATGAGCAGTTCTTC. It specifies CASSPHSGSPYNEQFF.